This T cell receptor (beta chain) comes out of a study of metastatic and nonmetastatic thyroid tumors. Study-level information: Where malignant and benign thyroid patients were concerned, repertoires were compared across blood and tumor or nodule tissue.

Turning to this clone: Its antigen is currently unknown.

V was shortened by 6 bases and J by 7 bases, with 13 bases between the two germline ends. The CDR3 loop spans 14 amino acids. Germline values: CDR1 MNHEY, CDR2 SMNVEV (reference sequence). TCRdb re-analyzed the PCR reads through MiXCR. The sample consists of roughly 15,000 clones, approximately 20% of them appearing once. No patient received treatment before thyroid surgery. Whole-study findings and limits: Patients with malignant thyroid tumors reportedly had significantly higher TCR beta diversity than those with benign nodules, in blood and tumor.

This sequence was found in a female donor with papillary thyroid cancer or a benign thyroid nodule (not recorded which). Some clones in this sample may be carry-over from other donors' samples. The sequencing sample was made of adjacent normal tissue. The chain couples TRBV27 to TRBJ1-6; D remains unclear. The CDR3 here is CASSLVNRNSPLHF. The CDR3 DNA follows: TGTGCCAGCAGCTTAGTCAACCGGAATTCACCCCTCCACTTT.